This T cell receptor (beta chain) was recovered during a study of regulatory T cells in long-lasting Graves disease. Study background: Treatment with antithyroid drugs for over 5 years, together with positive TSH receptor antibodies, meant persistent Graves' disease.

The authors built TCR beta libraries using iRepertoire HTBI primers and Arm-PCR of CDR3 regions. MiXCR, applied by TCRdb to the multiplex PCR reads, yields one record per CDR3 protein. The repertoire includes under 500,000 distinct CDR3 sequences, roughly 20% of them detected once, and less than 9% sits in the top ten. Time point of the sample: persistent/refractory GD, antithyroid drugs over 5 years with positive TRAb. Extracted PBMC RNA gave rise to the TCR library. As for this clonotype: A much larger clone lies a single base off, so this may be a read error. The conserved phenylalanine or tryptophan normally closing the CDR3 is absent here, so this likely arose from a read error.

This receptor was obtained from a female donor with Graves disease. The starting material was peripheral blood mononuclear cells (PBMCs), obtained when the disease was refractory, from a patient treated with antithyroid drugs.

The CDR3 DNA follows: TGCAGCGTTGAAGGAGACCCGCACTACGAGCAGTACCTC. Translated, it gives CSVEGDPHYEQYL. The rearrangement links TRBV29-1 to TRBJ2-7; D gene unclear. Between the trimmed V and J ends, which lost 1 base and 3 bases, there was a span of 10 bases. Germline CDR1 and CDR2: SQVTM and ANQGSEA. The CDR3 length is 13 residues.